These 7 T cell receptor beta chains came from one sample sequenced in a study of control samples from healthy donors and cancer patients. Data came from immunoSEQ multiplex PCR; TCRdb stores just in-frame clones and leaves some out. The table lists 150,000 to 200,000 clones, 91% of them singletons, with about 1.4% in the top ten. The sample comprised blood. The source is a woman in her 30s in good health.

J is TRBJ1-2 and V is TRBV6-5; D remains ambiguous. CDR3 length: 13 amino acids. V lost 2 bases to trimming and J lost 0 bases, with 4 bases between them. The germline gives CDR1 MNHEY, CDR2 SVGAGI. The CDR3 sequence: CASSYESNYGYTF. For the CDR3, the DNA is TGTGCCAGCAGTTACGAGTCTAACTATGGCTACACCTTC.

The chain is built from TRBV5-1 and TRBJ2-2; D perhaps matches TRBD1 (8 bases). V lost 4 bases and J 3 bases, leaving 13 bases between the germline ends. CDR3 size: 15 residues. Germline V gives CDR1 SGHRS, CDR2 YFSETQ. CDR3 protein: CASSPQGGYTGELFF. The CDR3 DNA is TGCGCCAGCAGCCCACAGGGGGGGTACACCGGGGAGCTGTTTTTT. Supplemented by reference TRBV5-1 and TRBJ2-2, the full variable domain reads KAGVTQTPRYLIKTRGQQVTLSCSPISGHRSVSWYQQTPGQGLQFLFEYFSETQRNKGNFPGRFSGRQFSNSRSEMNVSTLELGDSALYLCASSPQGGYTGELFFGEGSRLTVL.

The chain carries TRBV14 and TRBJ1-6; D call uncertain. V was pared by 0 bases and J by 6 bases, with 6 bases between. Germline CDR1 reads SGHDN; CDR2 reads FVKESK. The CDR3 loop spans 14 amino acids. The CDR3 loop is CASSQEFFNSPLHF. The CDR3 DNA reads TGTGCCAGCAGCCAAGAGTTCTTTAATTCACCCCTCCACTTT.

The V call is TRBV2, the J call TRBJ2-7; perhaps TRBD2 as D (6 bases). This CDR3 contains 13 residues. In germline, CDR1 is SNHLY, CDR2 FYNNEI. Trimming removed 5 bases at V and 5 bases at J, with 13 bases between. The DNA for the CDR3 is TGTGCCAGCAGTTACGGGAGAGGCGACGAGCAGTACTTC. This codes for CASSYGRGDEQYF.

This clone was observed a few times. Other DNA sequences of this sample code for an identical CDR3. CDR3 sequence reads: CASTGNTEAFF. CDR3 bases: TGTGCCAGCACAGGGAACACTGAAGCTTTCTTT. V usage is TRBV6-5 and J usage is TRBJ1-1; no definite D call. The CDR3 consists of 11 residues. Trimming stripped 7 bases from V and 1 base from J, with 4 bases between. CDR1 MNHEY and CDR2 SVGAGI come from the germline V gene.

This rearrangement joins TRBV15 to TRBJ1-2; D is ambiguous. This CDR3 is built from 13 residues. CDR1 LNHNV and CDR2 YYDKDF come from the germline V gene (reference sequence). V shed 0 bases and J shed 8 bases, with 10 bases lying between them. CDR3 sequence (DNA): TGTGCCACCAGCAGAGATAACAGCAAGGGCTACACCTTC. It is translated as CATSRDNSKGYTF.

The chain links TRBV5-1 to TRBJ2-4; 12 bases map to TRBD1. In germline, CDR1 is SGHRS, CDR2 YFSETQ. The CDR3 has 18 residues. J was trimmed by 2 bases and V by 1 base; bases with no gene match: 7. For the CDR3, the DNA is TGCGCCAGCAGCTTGAAGGGACAGGGGGCCGGGTCCAAAAACATTCAGTACTTC. Translating it yields CASSLKGQGAGSKNIQYF.